This T cell receptor (beta chain) is drawn from a study of T cell repertoires in cytomegalovirus infection. Study-wide context: Indications of both CMV infection and matching HLA type were provided by public TCR beta signatures. Whole-study findings and limits: HLA-C-restricted CMV clonotypes gave the most frequent clonotype in two of eight donors. CMV carriers having the relevant HLA were flagged by cumulative public TCR beta family frequency.

TCRdb analysed the reads with MiXCR anew, one entry per CDR3 protein. The sample contains a few hundred thousand distinct CDR3 sequences, 15% to 20% of which appear only once. The CDR3 length is 17 residues. The V gene lost 2 bases and the J gene lost 2 bases, with 17 bases spanning the gap. Per germline, CDR1 MNHEY and CDR2 SVGEGT. The sample holds a few counts of this clonotype. Its target is not known. Sequencing used CD8+ T cells from PBMCs. The chain combines TRBV6-2 or TRBV6-3 with TRBJ2-3; no reliable D call. The sequence came from a human donor in good health (CMV status not recorded). Some clones in this sample may be carry-over from other donors' samples. The DNA for the CDR3 is TGTGCCAGCAGTTACATGTTATGGGATGGAATCACAGATACGCAGTATTTT. It encodes CASSYMLWDGITDTQYF.